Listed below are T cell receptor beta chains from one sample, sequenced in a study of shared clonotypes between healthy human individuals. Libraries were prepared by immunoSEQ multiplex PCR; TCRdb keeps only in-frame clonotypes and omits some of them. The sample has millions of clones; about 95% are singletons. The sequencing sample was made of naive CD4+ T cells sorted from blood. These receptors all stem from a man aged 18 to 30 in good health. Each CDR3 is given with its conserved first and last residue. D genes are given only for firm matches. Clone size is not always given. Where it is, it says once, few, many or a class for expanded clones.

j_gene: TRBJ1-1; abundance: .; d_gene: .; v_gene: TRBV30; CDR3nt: TGTGCCTGGGGGATTGGGGAGGGTGAAGCTTTCTTT; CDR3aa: CAWGIGEGEAFF
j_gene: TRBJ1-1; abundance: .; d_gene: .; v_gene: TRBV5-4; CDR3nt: TGTGCCAGCAGCTTGTATACAAACACTGAAGCTTTCTTT; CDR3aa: CASSLYTNTEAFF
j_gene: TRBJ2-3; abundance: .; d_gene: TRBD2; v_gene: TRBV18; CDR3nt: TGTGCCAGCTCACCAGCGGGAGCCCCAGATACGCAGTATTTT; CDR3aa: CASSPAGAPDTQYF
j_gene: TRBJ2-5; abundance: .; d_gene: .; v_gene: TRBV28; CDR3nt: TGTGCCAGCAGTTTATCTGGGAAACAAGAGACCCAGTACTTC; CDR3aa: CASSLSGKQETQYF
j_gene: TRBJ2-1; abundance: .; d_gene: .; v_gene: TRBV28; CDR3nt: TGTGCCAGCAGTTTATCCGACCCCAATGAGCAGTTCTTC; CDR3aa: CASSLSDPNEQFF
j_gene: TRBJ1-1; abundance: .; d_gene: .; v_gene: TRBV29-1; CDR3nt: TGCAGCGTTGGCACCGGGTTGAACACTGAAGCTTTCTTT; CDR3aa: CSVGTGLNTEAFF
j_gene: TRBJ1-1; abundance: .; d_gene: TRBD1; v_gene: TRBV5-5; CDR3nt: TGTGCCAGCAGCCTGGGACAGGGACTAACTGCTTTCTTT; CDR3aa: CASSLGQGLTAFF
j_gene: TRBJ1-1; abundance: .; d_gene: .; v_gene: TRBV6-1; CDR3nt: TGTGCCAGCAAGGGGGGAGAACTGAACACTGAAGCTTTCTTT; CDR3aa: CASKGGELNTEAFF
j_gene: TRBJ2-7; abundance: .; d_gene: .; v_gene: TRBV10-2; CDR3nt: TGCGCCAGCACTAGTCAGGCCCCCACCTACGAGCAGTACTTC; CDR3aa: CASTSQAPTYEQYF
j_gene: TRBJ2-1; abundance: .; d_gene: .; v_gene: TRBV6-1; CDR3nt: TGTGCCGGACAATATACAGGGAGCTCCTACAATGAGCAGTTCTTC; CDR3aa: CAGQYTGSSYNEQFF
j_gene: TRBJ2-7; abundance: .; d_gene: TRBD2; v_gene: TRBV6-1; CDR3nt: TGTGCCAGCAGTGAAGGGGCGGGAGGGCCCTACGAGCAGTACTTC; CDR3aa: CASSEGAGGPYEQYF
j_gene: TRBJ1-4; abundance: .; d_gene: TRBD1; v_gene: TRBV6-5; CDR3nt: TGTGCCAGCAGGAACAGGGGGCTTGGTTATGAAAAACTGTTTTTT; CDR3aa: CASRNRGLGYEKLFF
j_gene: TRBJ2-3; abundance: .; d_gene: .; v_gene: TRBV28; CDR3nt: TGTGCCAGCAGTTTAGGCCAGCCGGGCACAGATACGCAGTATTTT; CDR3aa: CASSLGQPGTDTQYF
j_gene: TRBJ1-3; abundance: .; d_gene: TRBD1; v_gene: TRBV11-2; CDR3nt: TGTGCCAGCAGCTTTCTAATCCCGGGACAGAGTTACTCTGGAAACACCATATATTTT; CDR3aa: CASSFLIPGQSYSGNTIYF
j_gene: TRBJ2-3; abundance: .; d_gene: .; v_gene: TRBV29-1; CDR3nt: TGCAGCGTTGCCCTAGTCACAGATACGCAGTATTTT; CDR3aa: CSVALVTDTQYF
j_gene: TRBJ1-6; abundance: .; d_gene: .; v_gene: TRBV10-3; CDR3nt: TGTGCCATCAGTGAGTCGAGAATAGGGGAACCCCTCCACTTT; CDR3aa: CAISESRIGEPLHF
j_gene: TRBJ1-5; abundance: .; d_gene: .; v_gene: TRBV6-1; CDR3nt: TGTGCCAGCCGGGTCACAGGCCGCAATCAGCCCCAGCATTTT; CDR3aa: CASRVTGRNQPQHF
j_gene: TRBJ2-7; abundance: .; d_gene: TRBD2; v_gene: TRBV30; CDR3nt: TGTGCCTGGTCTTCTCGACAGCGCCCATGGACTAGCGGATACGAGCAGTACTTC; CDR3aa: CAWSSRQRPWTSGYEQYF
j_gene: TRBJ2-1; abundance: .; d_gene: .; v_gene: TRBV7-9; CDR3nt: TGTGCCAGCAGCCCGACTGGGGTATCGGGTTCCGGTGAGCAGTTCTTC; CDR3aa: CASSPTGVSGSGEQFF
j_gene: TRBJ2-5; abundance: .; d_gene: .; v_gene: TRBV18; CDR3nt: TGTGCCAGCTCAGGCCGAGTGTTTGATGGCGAGACCCAGTACTTC; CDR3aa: CASSGRVFDGETQYF
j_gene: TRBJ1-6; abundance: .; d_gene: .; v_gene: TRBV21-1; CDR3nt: TGTGCCAGCTGGGGGCCGGCCCCCCACTTT; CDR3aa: CASWGPAPHF
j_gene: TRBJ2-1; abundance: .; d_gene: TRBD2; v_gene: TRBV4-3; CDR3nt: TGCGCCAGCAGCCAAGAAATACTAGCGGGGGGGGAGCTCTTC; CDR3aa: CASSQEILAGGELF
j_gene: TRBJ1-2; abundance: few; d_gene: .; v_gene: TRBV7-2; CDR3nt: TGTGCCAGCAGCTTAGAACCTAACTATGGCTACACCTTC; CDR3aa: CASSLEPNYGYTF
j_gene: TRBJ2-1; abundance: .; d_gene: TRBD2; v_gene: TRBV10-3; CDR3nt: TGTGCCATCAGTGAGGCGGGGGTAGGGCAGTTCTTC; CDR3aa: CAISEAGVGQFF
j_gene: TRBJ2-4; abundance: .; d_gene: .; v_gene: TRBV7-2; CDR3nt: TGTGCCAGCAGCCCCTTGGAGTCCAAAAACATTCAGTACTTC; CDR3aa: CASSPLESKNIQYF
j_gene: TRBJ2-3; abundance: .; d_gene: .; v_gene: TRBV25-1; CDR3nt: TGTGCCAGCAGTGATTGGGCAGCGAGGGGGGAAGATACGCAGTATTTT; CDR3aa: CASSDWAARGEDTQYF